The 4 T cell receptor beta chains listed next were all sequenced from one sample in a study of CD8+ T cells in alopecia areata. Sequencing used cDNA as its template, made by extracting RNA and reverse transcribing it. TCRdb's table, derived via immunoSEQ multiplex PCR, lists solely in-frame clones and lacks some. Among around 190,000 clones listed, around three fifths were seen once. Treatment meaning: oral pan-JAK inhibitor, 5-10 mg twice daily. The sample here was CD4+ T cells sorted from blood, taken at week 24, from a patient treated with tofacitinib. Receptor source: a human donor with alopecia areata.

This chain joins TRBV29-1 and TRBJ1-1, with TRBD1 as a possible D gene (6 bases). Germline CDR1 is SQVTM and CDR2 is ANQGSEA. This CDR3 contains 12 residues. V was clipped by 4 bases and J by 5 bases, with 11 bases between them. DNA for the CDR3: TGCAGCGTTGCGGACAGTGGGACTGAAGCTTTCTTT. Protein: CSVADSGTEAFF.

The chain combines TRBV27 with TRBJ1-5; D is possibly TRBD1 (5 bases). CDR1 MNHEY and CDR2 SMNVEV come from the germline V gene (reference sequence). V was clipped by 5 bases and J by 3 bases, with 11 bases between them. The CDR3 runs 14 residues. CDR3 in amino acids: CASSLGTINQPQHF. The CDR3 DNA reads as TGTGCCAGCAGTCTCGGGACGATCAATCAGCCCCAGCATTTT.

The chain joins TRBV30 to TRBJ1-1; maybe TRBD1 (5 bases). Germline V gene sequence: CDR1 GTSNPN, CDR2 SVGIG (reference sequence). V gave up 5 bases and J gave up 0 bases, with 16 bases separating them. There are 15 residues in the CDR3. The CDR3 loop is CAWSGRGPLNTEAFF. In nucleotides, the CDR3 is TGTGCCTGGTCCGGGAGGGGACCCTTGAACACTGAAGCTTTCTTT.

This clone was seen once. The chain is built from TRBV29-1 and TRBJ1-2; D gene ambiguous. With 7 bases removed from V and 7 bases from J, the gap between germline ends came to 10 bases. Germline CDR1 is SQVTM and CDR2 is ANQGSEA. This CDR3 is built from 10 residues. The CDR3 nucleotides are TGCAGCGCCTACATATCTGGCTACACCTTC. This sequence encodes CSAYISGYTF.